This T cell receptor (beta chain) came from a study of cytomegalovirus exposure and HLA in healthy donors. Whole-study findings and limits: Immune exposure data for these donors was limited to CMV serostatus.

Worth noting for this clone: Its specificity is not known.

Both 60 Vbeta primers and 13 Jbeta primers went into the PCR. The method was immunoSEQ multiplex PCR; TCRdb's version includes in-frame clones alone and lacks a portion of them. The sample has tens of thousands of clones; approximately 84% are singletons. The CDR3 length is 15 residues. V was pared by 6 bases and J by 5 bases, with 8 bases of the junction left unmatched. The germline V gene encodes CDR1 MNHNY and CDR2 SVGAGI (reference sequence). V usage is TRBV6-6 and J usage is TRBJ2-1, with 9 bases aligning to TRBD2. The sample taken for sequencing was PBMCs. The receptor was derived from a man aged 18 to 29 in good health and CMV-seronegative. CDR3 DNA sequence: TGTGCCAGCAGCCCCCCTGGGACTAGCAACAATGAGCAGTTCTTC. This encodes CASSPPGTSNNEQFF.